Listed below are T cell receptor beta chains from one sample, sequenced in a study of blood T cell repertoires in COVID-19. Clones were read by immunoSEQ multiplex PCR, and TCRdb kept only the in-frame ones, dropping some. The sample records about 270,000 clones, about 86% being singletons. The source material was peripheral blood. The receptors were gathered from an older man with acute or convalescent COVID-19. The CDR3 runs from the conserved cysteine through the conserved F or W. The D gene is left open where the match is weak. The size of a clone is reported for some rows only, either as once, few or many, or as a class for expanded clones.

TRBV9	once	.	TRBJ2-1	TGTGCCAGCAGCGGTCAGGGGAAATCCTACAATGAGCAGTTCTTC	CASSGQGKSYNEQFF
TRBV3-1/TRBV3-2	.	TRBD1	TRBJ1-2	TGTGCCAGCAGGAGGGCAGGGACAGGGGGCATAGATGGCTACACCTTC	CASRRAGTGGIDGYTF
TRBV5-8	.	.	TRBJ1-6	TGTGCCAGCAGCCTACTACGCTCCTATAATTCACCCCTCCACTTT	CASSLLRSYNSPLHF
TRBV10-3	.	TRBD1	TRBJ2-7	TGTGCCATCAGTCCAACCGGGACAGGGGCCTACGAGCAGTACTTC	CAISPTGTGAYEQYF
TRBV27	.	TRBD2	TRBJ2-7	TGTGCCAGCAGTCCACGGACTAGCCAAGCCTACGAGCAGTACTTC	CASSPRTSQAYEQYF
TRBV7-4	.	.	TRBJ1-5	TGTGCCAGCAGCTTATATCCCAGGTCGTGGGGCGAGAGCAATCAGCCCCAGCATTTT	CASSLYPRSWGESNQPQHF
TRBV11-1	.	TRBD1	TRBJ2-1	TGTGCCAGCAGCTCCGGGACAGGAGGATACAATGAGCAGTTCTTC	CASSSGTGGYNEQFF
TRBV21-1	.	.	TRBJ2-7	TGTGCCAGAACCCCGGGACTAGCGGGAGTTACTTACTCCTACGAGCAGTACTTC	CARTPGLAGVTYSYEQYF
TRBV5-1	.	TRBD2	TRBJ2-2	TGCGCCAGCAGCTTTCTGACGGGAGGGTCCACCGGGGAGCTGTTTTTT	CASSFLTGGSTGELFF
TRBV7-2	.	TRBD2	TRBJ2-1	TGTGCCAGCAGTCGGACTAGCGGCTACAATGAGCAGTTCTTC	CASSRTSGYNEQFF
TRBV12-2	few	.	TRBJ1-6	TGTGCAAGTCGCTTCACGGGACAGGGAAATTCACCCCTCCACTTT	CASRFTGQGNSPLHF
TRBV5-1	.	TRBD1	TRBJ2-2	TGCGCCAGCAGCCCCAGGGGGCTAGGCGGGGAGCTGTTTTTT	CASSPRGLGGELFF
TRBV9	few	.	TRBJ2-1	TGTGCCAGCAGCGCGGGGGTACGAGGTTCCTACAATGAGCAGTTCTTC	CASSAGVRGSYNEQFF
TRBV6-2/TRBV6-3	.	.	TRBJ2-1	TGTGCCAGCAGTTCCCGACTACCTCCGGCTGAGCAGTTCTTC	CASSSRLPPAEQFF
TRBV4-2	.	.	TRBJ2-1	TGTGCCAGCAGCCAAGGGAGGGTCAGGGAGCTACCAAAACAGTTCTTC	CASSQGRVRELPKQFF
TRBV28	.	.	TRBJ2-1	TGTGCCAGCAGCACCCGGGTCCCCCAAGACAATGAGCAGTTCTTC	CASSTRVPQDNEQFF
TRBV9	once	TRBD2	TRBJ2-5	TGTGCCAGCAGCGCCCACGCTAGCGGGAGGGGACAAGAGACCCAGTACTTC	CASSAHASGRGQETQYF
TRBV21-1	once	.	TRBJ1-2	TGTGCCAGCAGCAAAGTGCTCAGGGGAAAGGGCTACACCTTC	CASSKVLRGKGYTF
TRBV19	.	.	TRBJ2-7	TGTGCCAGTAGTATAGTGCTGGGAGGCGAGCAGTACTTC	CASSIVLGGEQYF
TRBV11-3	.	.	TRBJ2-2	TGTGCCAGCAGGTTGGGGGGAGCGAACACCGGGGAGCTGTTTTTT	CASRLGGANTGELFF
TRBV28	.	TRBD1	TRBJ1-2	TGTGCCAGCAGTTACGGACAGGGTGGATATGGCTACACCTTC	CASSYGQGGYGYTF
TRBV3-1/TRBV3-2	.	.	TRBJ2-6	TGTGCCAGCAGCCAAGAGAAGCCAGGCTCTGGGGCCAACGTCCTGACTTTC	CASSQEKPGSGANVLTF
TRBV7-9	.	TRBD2	TRBJ2-7	TGTGCCAGCAGCCCCTCGGGGGGGTCATACGAGCAGTACTTC	CASSPSGGSYEQYF
TRBV5-1	once	.	TRBJ2-6	TGCGCCAGCAGCTTGGCGCCAGGAAACTCTGGGGCCAACGTCCTGACTTTC	CASSLAPGNSGANVLTF
TRBV19	.	.	TRBJ2-5	TGTGCCAGTAGTGCCAGACAAGAGACCCAGTACTTC	CASSARQETQYF
TRBV7-2	.	TRBD2	TRBJ2-5	TGTGCCAGCAGCCTCAGCGGGGGGGCCGCAGAGACCCAGTACTTC	CASSLSGGAAETQYF
TRBV9	.	TRBD1	TRBJ1-2	TGTGCCAGCAGCGTAGCCGGGACAGACTATGGCTACACCTTC	CASSVAGTDYGYTF
TRBV10-3	.	TRBD1	TRBJ1-2	TGTGCCATCAGTGAGTCGACAGGGGGCGGGGATGGCTACACCTTC	CAISESTGGGDGYTF